A single sample gave rise to the 20 T cell receptor beta chains below, sequenced in a study of vaccination effects on CD4 cells after COVID-19. Antigens for these TCRs are unknown. Antigen-specific CD4+ T cells were first expanded with viral peptide pools by the ViraFEST assay and only then sequenced. Cells that had been cultured for roughly eleven days were the source of isolated CD4+ T cells. Either the BNT162b2 or mRNA-1273 vaccine was given to participants in two doses. Sequenced by immunoSEQ multiplex PCR; TCRdb stores in-frame clones only, minus some. The sample records roughly 68,000 clones, over 70% being singletons. The starting material was CD4+ T cells from PBMCs cultured with HCoV-229E spike peptides, obtained after COVID-19 vaccination. These receptors all come from a human donor who received a COVID-19 vaccine.

The J gene is TRBJ1-4, the V gene TRBV28; 8 positions match TRBD1. CDR1 MDHEN and CDR2 SYDVKM come from the germline V gene. There are 14 residues in the CDR3. V trimming: 8 bases; J trimming: 7 bases; junction bases outside the gene matches: 9. CDR3: CASRTGGVIEKLFF. CDR3 sequence (DNA): TGTGCCAGCCGAACAGGGGGGGTGATTGAAAAACTGTTTTTT.

The chain recombines TRBV27 with TRBJ2-7, with D possibly being TRBD2 (6 bases). Germline V CDR1 and CDR2: MNHEY, SMNVEV (reference sequence). This CDR3 is 12 amino acids long. Trimming stripped 0 bases from V and 7 bases from J, with 7 bases between. The CDR3 here is CASSLSGREQYV. The CDR3 bases are TGTGCCAGCAGTTTATCCGGGAGAGAGCAGTACGTC.

This rearrangement joins TRBV21-1 to TRBJ2-7; TRBD1, the table's D call, was not compared with the DNA. TRBV21-1 corresponds to a pseudogene. CDR3 length equals 19 residues. CDR3 region: CASSKALSRRQHLTYEQYV. DNA for the CDR3: TGTGCCAGCAGCAAAGCGCTTTCACGTAGACAGCACTTAACCTACGAGCAGTACGTC.

The table lists this clone with a few counts. The chain uses TRBV19 and TRBJ1-2; 10 bases map to TRBD1. This CDR3 spans 13 amino acids. Germline CDR1 reads LNHDA; CDR2 reads SQIVND (reference sequence). The ends lost 10 bases at V and 4 bases at J; junction bases unmatched: 6. The CDR3 DNA reads TGTGCCACCAGGGGACAGGGGTCCTATGGCTACACCTTC. Encoded protein: CATRGQGSYGYTF.

The rearrangement joins TRBV11-2 to TRBJ1-4, with a tentative D call TRBD1 (6 bases). Between the trimmed V and J ends, which lost 5 bases and 6 bases, there was a span of 16 bases. There are 15 residues in the CDR3. In germline, CDR1 is SGHAT, CDR2 FQNNGV. The CDR3 DNA reads TGTGCCAGCAGCACGCGACAGAGGGGGGATGAAAAACTGTTTTTT. Translating it yields CASSTRQRGDEKLFF.

This chain uses TRBV5-1 with TRBJ1-6; possible D gene TRBD1, 5 bases. The V end was cut by 4 bases, the J end by 5 bases, with 13 bases between. The V gene's germline CDR1 is SGHRS and CDR2 YFSETQ. CDR3 length: 15 amino acids. This CDR3 reads CASSPAWGNNSPLHF. The CDR3 coding sequence is TGCGCCAGCAGCCCCGCGTGGGGGAATAATTCACCCCTCCACTTT.

The chain uses TRBV2 and TRBJ2-7, with TRBD1 matching 9 bases. Germline trimming cut 7 bases from V and 3 bases from J; bases unmatched to any gene: 10. CDR1 SNHLY and CDR2 FYNNEI come from the germline V gene. This CDR3 region has 15 residues. CDR3 DNA sequence: TGTGCCAGCAAGACATGGGACAGGGTGGTCTACGAGCAGTACGTC. It translates to CASKTWDRVVYEQYV.

This clone was seen once. The chain uses TRBV2 and TRBJ2-5; D unclear. The CDR3 is 14 residues long. With 2 bases removed from V and 2 bases from J, the gap between germline ends came to 9 bases. Per germline, CDR1 SNHLY and CDR2 FYNNEI. CDR3: CASSEMTFQETQYF. In DNA form, the CDR3 reads TGTGCCAGCAGTGAAATGACTTTTCAAGAGACCCAGTACTTC.

The rearrangement uses TRBV19 and TRBJ2-6; 8 nucleotides line up with TRBD1. Germline CDR1 LNHDA, CDR2 SQIVND (reference sequence). The CDR3 spans 16 residues. V lost 6 bases to trimming and J lost 0 bases; unmatched junction nucleotides: 4. The CDR3 loop is CASRDRGHSGANVLTF. CDR3 DNA: TGTGCCAGTAGAGACAGGGGCCACTCTGGGGCCAACGTCCTGACTTTC. Filled out from reference TRBV19 and TRBJ2-6, the complete variable domain reads DGGITQSPKYLFRKEGQNVTLSCEQNLNHDAMYWYRQDPGQGLRLIYYSQIVNDFQKGDIAEGYSVSREKKESFPLTVTSAQKNPTAFYLCASRDRGHSGANVLTFGAGSRLTVL.

The chain employs TRBV6-2 or TRBV6-3 and TRBJ2-7; D gene unclear. V lost 0 bases and J lost 0, with 15 bases in between. The CDR3 has 17 amino acids. The germline V gene has CDR1 MNHEY and CDR2 SVGEGT. The CDR3 loop reads CASSYSGRQTSSYEQYV. CDR3 nucleotides: TGTGCCAGCAGTTACTCGGGCAGGCAAACCAGCTCCTACGAGCAGTACGTC.

V usage is TRBV19 and J usage is TRBJ2-2; TRBD2 aligns across 7 bases. CDR1 and CDR2 from the germline V gene are LNHDA and SQIVND (reference sequence). The CDR3 covers 13 residues. Germline trimming cut 8 bases from V and 4 bases from J; bases unmatched to any gene: 4. The CDR3 is CASRDYRTGELFF. The CDR3 region has the DNA TGTGCCAGTCGGGACTACCGCACCGGGGAGCTGTTTTTT.

A few counts support this clone. J is TRBJ1-2 and V is TRBV6-1; a weak D match, TRBD1 (5 bases). CDR3 length equals 16 residues. V lost 1 base and J lost 5, with 17 bases in between. Looked up from germline, CDR1 is MNHNS and CDR2 is SASEGT. As DNA, the CDR3 is TGTGCCAGCAGTGAAGGACGGGACTCCCGACGGTATGGCTACACCTTC. This translates into CASSEGRDSRRYGYTF.

V usage is TRBV3-1 (or the pseudogene TRBV3-2) and J usage is TRBJ1-1, with TRBD1 as a possible D gene (5 bases). Deletions cut 4 bases from V and 1 base from J, with 19 bases between. CDR3 size: 17 residues. The germline gives CDR1 LGHDT, CDR2 YNNKEL (reference sequence). The CDR3 nucleotides read TGTGCCAGCAGCCCGCACCTTATACAGGAATGGAACACTGAAGCTTTCTTT. It specifies CASSPHLIQEWNTEAFF.

The chain couples TRBV2 to TRBJ1-3, with 7 bases matching TRBD1. The CDR3 has 14 residues. Germline loops: CDR1 SNHLY, CDR2 FYNNEI. V trimming: 6 bases; J trimming: 5 bases; junction bases outside the gene matches: 7. This chain's CDR3 is CASRDRVVRNTIYF. The CDR3 region has the DNA TGTGCCAGCAGAGACAGGGTTGTTAGAAACACCATATATTTT.

This chain links TRBV5-1 with TRBJ1-4; D is perhaps TRBD1 (5 bases). CDR1 is SGHRS, CDR2 YFSETQ, per germline. With 4 bases removed from V and 5 bases from J, the gap between germline ends came to 9 bases. The length of the CDR3 is 13 residues. The CDR3 DNA reads as TGCGCCAGCAGCCTCTGGGACAATGAAAAACTGTTTTTT. Translated: CASSLWDNEKLFF.

This chain uses TRBV5-1 with TRBJ2-1; unclear D gene. The CDR3 loop spans 13 amino acids. The germline CDR1 and CDR2 sequences are SGHRS and YFSETQ. Between the trimmed V and J ends, which lost 1 base and 6 bases, there was a span of 8 bases. In nucleotides, the CDR3 is TGCGCCAGCAGCTTGTCACTTTTCAATGAGCAGTTCTTC. It specifies CASSLSLFNEQFF.

The rearrangement uses TRBV2 and TRBJ2-4, with 8 bases that match TRBD1. This CDR3 has 13 residues. Trimming took 6 bases from V and 13 from J; bases not matched to a gene: 11. The germline gives CDR1 SNHLY, CDR2 FYNNEI. This CDR3 is CASSGEQGDTQYF. CDR3 coding DNA: TGTGCCAGCAGCGGTGAACAGGGGGACACGCAGTACTTC.

This clone came up a few times. The CDR3 nucleotides are TGTGCCAGTAGTAGGCGGCCCCTGCTGGAAGACACCATATATTTT. Protein sequence: CASSRRPLLEDTIYF. The chain employs TRBV19 and TRBJ1-3; D gene ambiguous. Germline V CDR1 and CDR2: LNHDA, SQIVND (reference sequence). The V and J ends lost 4 bases and 8 bases respectively, with 18 bases between them. This CDR3 has 15 amino acids.

This chain uses TRBV19 with TRBJ2-5; D is unclear. There are 14 residues in the CDR3. The V and J ends lost 5 bases and 5 bases respectively, with 15 bases between them. Germline assignment: CDR1 LNHDA and CDR2 SQIVND (reference sequence). The CDR3 region has the DNA TGTGCCAGTAGTGAAGGCAGCGCCAGGGAGACCCAGTACTTC. This gives the protein CASSEGSARETQYF.

In this sample, this clone turned up once. The chain employs TRBV18 and TRBJ2-5, with no clear D. The CDR3 extends over 17 amino acids. Germline V gene sequence: CDR1 KGHSH, CDR2 LQKENI. The V end was cut by 0 bases, the J end by 7 bases, with 21 bases between. The CDR3 coding sequence is TGTGCCAGCTCACCACCGGACCTCGCTCCCTCATTGGGGACCCAGTACTTC. It encodes CASSPPDLAPSLGTQYF.